Shown below are 8 T cell receptor beta chains from a single sample sequenced in a study of T cell responses to AZD1222 COVID-19 vaccine. Clones were sequenced by immunoSEQ multiplex PCR, and TCRdb holds only the in-frame ones, with some missing. The table has about 120,000 clones, around 87% seen once. The specimen was peripheral blood, collected on day 0 of AZD1222 vaccination. These receptors came from an adult in good health.

The CDR3 sequence: CASSRNRGEEQFF. The CDR3, as DNA: TGTGCCAGCAGCAGGAACAGGGGAGAGGAGCAGTTCTTC. V gene TRBV7-6 combines with J gene TRBJ2-1, with TRBD1 matching 7 bases. This CDR3 contains 13 residues. The germline CDR1 and CDR2 sequences are SGHVS and FNYEAQ. J was trimmed by 10 bases and V by 5 bases; bases with no gene match: 8.

The chain recombines TRBV7-8 with TRBJ2-1, with 8 bases aligning to TRBD2. CDR1 and CDR2 from the germline V gene are SGHVS and FQNEAQ. This CDR3 region has 14 residues. The V gene end was trimmed by 1 base and the J gene end by 6 bases; junction bases not matched to a gene: 2. CDR3 region: CASSLGGTSNEQFF. The CDR3 DNA follows: TGTGCCAGCAGCTTAGGAGGGACTAGCAATGAGCAGTTCTTC.

The rearrangement links TRBV19 to TRBJ1-3, with D perhaps TRBD1 (5 bases). CDR1 and CDR2 (germline): LNHDA, SQIVND (reference sequence). This CDR3 has 17 amino acids. V was cut by 3 bases and J by 4 bases, with 19 bases left in between. DNA of the CDR3: TGTGCCAGTAGTATCAGGGCGGGGTCCCTCCCGGGAAACACCATATATTTT. Its translation: CASSIRAGSLPGNTIYF.

The genes are TRBV18 and TRBJ1-2; D is perhaps TRBD1 (5 bases). Per the germline V gene, CDR1 is KGHSH and CDR2 is LQKENI. Trimming removed 2 bases from V and 6 bases from J, with 13 bases in between. The CDR3 runs 14 residues. The CDR3 here is CASSPVAGLDGYTF. Here the CDR3 DNA reads TGTGCCAGCTCACCAGTAGCAGGGTTGGATGGCTACACCTTC. Together with reference TRBV18 and TRBJ1-2, the CDR3 gives the full variable domain: NAGVMQNPRHLVRRRGQEARLRCSPMKGHSHVYWYRQLPEEGLKFMVYLQKENIIDESGMPKERFSAEFPKEGPSILRIQQVVRGDSAAYFCASSPVAGLDGYTFGSGTRLTVV.

This chain connects TRBV7-9 to TRBJ1-1, with 8 bases aligning to TRBD1. The CDR3 consists of 14 residues. Germline loops: CDR1 SEHNR, CDR2 FQNEAQ (reference sequence). The junction had 9 bases not matched to a gene; V was cut back by 6 bases and J by 6 bases. CDR3 DNA sequence: TGTGCCAGCAGTTTACCAGGGGGCGCGGCTGAAGCTTTCTTT. It codes for CASSLPGGAAEAFF. The full variable domain, rest sourced from reference TRBV7-9 and TRBJ1-1, is DTGVSQNPRHKITKRGQNVTFRCDPISEHNRLYWYRQTLGQGPEFLTYFQNEAQLEKSRLLSDRFSAERPKGSFSTLEIQRTEQGDSAMYLCASSLPGGAAEAFFGQGTRLTVV.

This rearrangement joins TRBV2 to TRBJ2-7; D gene unclear. Germline loops: CDR1 SNHLY, CDR2 FYNNEI. Trimming removed 4 bases at V and 0 bases at J, with 19 bases between. This CDR3 has 17 residues. The DNA of the CDR3 is TGTGCCAGCAGTGGGAAGAGGAACAGCTTGATCTCCTACGAGCAGTACTTC. Its protein is CASSGKRNSLISYEQYF.

The DNA for the CDR3 is TGTGCCAGCAGTGAATGGGTGGGACAGGGAATGAATGAGCAGTTCTTC. It is translated as CASSEWVGQGMNEQFF. This chain joins TRBV25-1 and TRBJ2-1, with 9 bases aligning to TRBD1. The CDR3 has 16 residues. Germline V CDR1 and CDR2: MGHDK, SYGVNS. With 1 base clipped from V and 7 bases from J, the junction kept 8 bases outside the gene matches.

The rearrangement links TRBV6-1 to TRBJ1-5; possible D gene TRBD1, 6 bases. This CDR3 comprises 16 residues. The germline V gene encodes CDR1 MNHNS and CDR2 SASEGT. V dropped 0 bases and J dropped 7 bases, with 16 bases sitting between them. CDR3 region: CASSEAAGALGQPQHF. The DNA of the CDR3 is TGTGCCAGCAGTGAAGCTGCGGGGGCTCTCGGCCAGCCCCAGCATTTT.